A selection of T cell receptor beta chains follows, all from one sample in a study of beta chain features in type 1 diabetes. Some clones are missing from TCRdb's copy, which holds only in-frame ones; the method was immunoSEQ multiplex PCR. The repertoire holds 350,000 to 450,000 clones, with approximately 13% as singletons. What was sequenced was naive CD4+ T cells from blood. The receptors here all came from a man between 25 and 39 years old in good health. Each CDR3 is given with its conserved first and last residue. The order of the fields is J gene, clone size, D gene, V gene, CDR3 protein. A D gene is named only where the DNA matches it firmly. Clone size is not always given. Where it is, it says once, few, many or a class for expanded clones.

j_gene: TRBJ2-1
abundance: .
d_gene: .
v_gene: TRBV7-3
CDR3aa: CASSPTGSWYNEQFF

j_gene: TRBJ2-1
abundance: few
d_gene: .
v_gene: TRBV7-2
CDR3aa: CASSFRTGLNNEQFF

j_gene: TRBJ2-4
abundance: many
d_gene: TRBD1
v_gene: TRBV7-2
CDR3aa: CASTRDRDENIQYF

j_gene: TRBJ2-2
abundance: few
d_gene: TRBD1
v_gene: TRBV5-4
CDR3aa: CASSPGGMHGELFF

j_gene: TRBJ1-5
abundance: .
d_gene: .
v_gene: TRBV7-9
CDR3aa: CASSPLSGQPQHF

j_gene: TRBJ2-5
abundance: few
d_gene: .
v_gene: TRBV6-6
CDR3aa: CASSYSIQSAQYF

j_gene: TRBJ2-3
abundance: few
d_gene: .
v_gene: TRBV2
CDR3aa: CASSVSGITDTQYF

j_gene: TRBJ2-5
abundance: few
d_gene: TRBD2
v_gene: TRBV7-3
CDR3aa: CASSLTPRTGTSGKETQYF

j_gene: TRBJ2-4
abundance: few
d_gene: .
v_gene: TRBV14
CDR3aa: CASSQGTEYF

j_gene: TRBJ2-1
abundance: .
d_gene: .
v_gene: TRBV19
CDR3aa: CASSSNSYNEQFF

j_gene: TRBJ2-5
abundance: .
d_gene: TRBD2
v_gene: TRBV7-2
CDR3aa: CASSLAPPFLAGEGATQYF

j_gene: TRBJ2-3
abundance: .
d_gene: TRBD2
v_gene: TRBV5-1
CDR3aa: CASYSGTNTDTQYF

j_gene: TRBJ1-1
abundance: few
d_gene: .
v_gene: TRBV7-2
CDR3aa: CASSPWRENTEAFF

j_gene: TRBJ2-5
abundance: .
d_gene: .
v_gene: TRBV4-3
CDR3aa: CASSQGRETQYF

j_gene: TRBJ2-7
abundance: few
d_gene: .
v_gene: TRBV6-6
CDR3aa: CASSYSTLSYEQYF

j_gene: TRBJ2-5
abundance: few
d_gene: .
v_gene: TRBV6-1
CDR3aa: CASRSSTQETQYF

j_gene: TRBJ2-7
abundance: .
d_gene: TRBD1
v_gene: TRBV19
CDR3aa: CASRGTGHQHGEQYF

j_gene: TRBJ1-1
abundance: few
d_gene: .
v_gene: TRBV7-9
CDR3aa: CASLGGTEAFF

j_gene: TRBJ1-3
abundance: .
d_gene: .
v_gene: TRBV9
CDR3aa: CASSDTGFSGNTIYF

j_gene: TRBJ1-1
abundance: few
d_gene: .
v_gene: TRBV6-6
CDR3aa: CASSQLWVREEAFF

j_gene: TRBJ1-1
abundance: .
d_gene: TRBD1
v_gene: TRBV25-1
CDR3aa: CASSDSGQGDTEAFF

j_gene: TRBJ2-5
abundance: few
d_gene: TRBD2
v_gene: TRBV10-3
CDR3aa: CAISDLAGGQYQETQYF

j_gene: TRBJ2-1
abundance: few
d_gene: TRBD1
v_gene: TRBV9
CDR3aa: CASSVGPGGTYNEQFF

j_gene: TRBJ2-3
abundance: few
d_gene: .
v_gene: TRBV7-6
CDR3aa: CASSLGNSGTDTQYF

j_gene: TRBJ2-7
abundance: few
d_gene: .
v_gene: TRBV29-1
CDR3aa: CSVRLTGYEQYF

j_gene: TRBJ1-1
abundance: .
d_gene: .
v_gene: TRBV2
CDR3aa: CASGKNTEAFF

j_gene: TRBJ2-1
abundance: .
d_gene: TRBD2
v_gene: TRBV20-1
CDR3aa: CSAAVRGRAFF

j_gene: TRBJ2-1
abundance: many
d_gene: TRBD2
v_gene: TRBV10-3
CDR3aa: CASGLADYNEQFF

j_gene: TRBJ1-2
abundance: .
d_gene: .
v_gene: TRBV4-1
CDR3aa: CASSQEWTAVYGYTF

j_gene: TRBJ1-1
abundance: few
d_gene: .
v_gene: TRBV19
CDR3aa: CASSYTGMNTEAFF

j_gene: TRBJ2-3
abundance: .
d_gene: TRBD2
v_gene: TRBV5-1
CDR3aa: CASSPGTSGLDTQYF

j_gene: TRBJ2-1
abundance: .
d_gene: .
v_gene: TRBV7-2
CDR3aa: CASSLAQGGQDEQFF

j_gene: TRBJ1-2
abundance: few
d_gene: .
v_gene: TRBV6-1
CDR3aa: CASSEGHSVGYTF

j_gene: TRBJ2-7
abundance: few
d_gene: TRBD2
v_gene: TRBV4-3
CDR3aa: CASSQDLGGLAGRYF

j_gene: TRBJ1-1
abundance: few
d_gene: .
v_gene: TRBV30
CDR3aa: CASKRAEAFF

j_gene: TRBJ2-1
abundance: .
d_gene: TRBD2
v_gene: TRBV5-1
CDR3aa: CASSLVLAGSGNEQFF

j_gene: TRBJ2-4
abundance: .
d_gene: .
v_gene: TRBV5-1
CDR3aa: CASSSGQTLAKNIQYF

j_gene: TRBJ2-1
abundance: few
d_gene: TRBD2
v_gene: TRBV4-3
CDR3aa: CASSPRLAGGYNEQFF

j_gene: TRBJ2-1
abundance: .
d_gene: .
v_gene: TRBV2
CDR3aa: CASRFDVYNEQFF

j_gene: TRBJ1-6
abundance: few
d_gene: .
v_gene: TRBV9
CDR3aa: CASTRRDNYNSPLHF

j_gene: TRBJ1-5
abundance: few
d_gene: .
v_gene: TRBV23-1
CDR3aa: CARGPTPRPQHF

j_gene: TRBJ2-3
abundance: few
d_gene: .
v_gene: TRBV4-1
CDR3aa: CASSHGATDTQYF